The rows below give T cell receptor beta chains drawn from one sample of a study of blood T cell repertoires in COVID-19. Sequencing was performed with immunoSEQ multiplex PCR; in TCRdb, only in-frame clones are kept and a portion is missing. The sample records over 150,000 clones, about nine tenths being singletons. Sequenced material: peripheral blood. The origin of the receptors is a young man with COVID-19, enrolled during active disease. Both conserved end residues are part of each CDR3. A D gene is named only where the DNA matches it firmly. Rows give clone size only sometimes, using once, few, many, or a class for an expanded clone.

V gene: TRBV30
clone size: -
J gene: TRBJ1-2
D gene: TRBD1
CDR3 DNA: TGTGCCTGGAGTGTACAGGGGGTAGGGTATGGCTACACCTTC
CDR3 protein: CAWSVQGVGYGYTF

V gene: TRBV6-2/TRBV6-3
clone size: -
J gene: TRBJ2-3
D gene: TRBD2
CDR3 DNA: TGTGCCAGCAGTTCACCCTTAGCGGGAGGGAGCACAGATACGCAGTATTTT
CDR3 protein: CASSSPLAGGSTDTQYF

V gene: TRBV18
clone size: once
J gene: TRBJ2-3
D gene: -
CDR3 DNA: TGTGCCAGCTCACGAAGGGGCAGGGGAACCCTTAGCACAGATACGCAGTATTTT
CDR3 protein: CASSRRGRGTLSTDTQYF

V gene: TRBV10-3
clone size: -
J gene: TRBJ2-7
D gene: -
CDR3 DNA: TGTGCCGTTCGAGAGGGGGTGAACAACTATGAGCAGTACTTC
CDR3 protein: CAVREGVNNYEQYF

V gene: TRBV6-5
clone size: -
J gene: TRBJ1-1
D gene: -
CDR3 DNA: TGTGCCAGCAGTCACGGTGACAGTGAATGGACTGAAGCTTTCTTT
CDR3 protein: CASSHGDSEWTEAFF

V gene: TRBV28
clone size: -
J gene: TRBJ2-1
D gene: TRBD2
CDR3 DNA: TGTGCCAGCAGTCCTTTTGCGGGAGGGCTCTACAATGAGCAGTTCTTC
CDR3 protein: CASSPFAGGLYNEQFF

V gene: TRBV5-6
clone size: once
J gene: TRBJ1-1
D gene: TRBD1
CDR3 DNA: TGTGCCAGCAGCTTTGGACAGGGCTCCACTGAAGCTTTCTTT
CDR3 protein: CASSFGQGSTEAFF

V gene: TRBV5-1
clone size: few
J gene: TRBJ1-1
D gene: -
CDR3 DNA: TGCGCCAGCAGCTTGGCCGGGATGAACACTGAAGCTTTCTTT
CDR3 protein: CASSLAGMNTEAFF

V gene: TRBV28
clone size: -
J gene: TRBJ1-1
D gene: -
CDR3 DNA: TGTGCCAGCAGCCCCTCGGGTACTGAAGCTTTCTTT
CDR3 protein: CASSPSGTEAFF

V gene: TRBV6-5
clone size: -
J gene: TRBJ1-1
D gene: -
CDR3 DNA: TGTGCCAGCAGTCCTACAGGGACAAGGACTGAAGCTTTCTTT
CDR3 protein: CASSPTGTRTEAFF

V gene: TRBV28
clone size: -
J gene: TRBJ2-7
D gene: TRBD1
CDR3 DNA: TGTGCCAGCACCCCGGGACAGGGAAGGTGGTGGCAGTACTTC
CDR3 protein: CASTPGQGRWWQYF

V gene: TRBV7-2
clone size: -
J gene: TRBJ2-7
D gene: TRBD2
CDR3 DNA: TGTGCCAGCAGCACCCTAGCGGGAGCGTTCTACGAGCAGTACTTC
CDR3 protein: CASSTLAGAFYEQYF

V gene: TRBV27
clone size: -
J gene: TRBJ1-5
D gene: -
CDR3 DNA: TGTGCCAGCAGTTTAACTACAGGGTTAAATCAGCCCCAGCATTTT
CDR3 protein: CASSLTTGLNQPQHF